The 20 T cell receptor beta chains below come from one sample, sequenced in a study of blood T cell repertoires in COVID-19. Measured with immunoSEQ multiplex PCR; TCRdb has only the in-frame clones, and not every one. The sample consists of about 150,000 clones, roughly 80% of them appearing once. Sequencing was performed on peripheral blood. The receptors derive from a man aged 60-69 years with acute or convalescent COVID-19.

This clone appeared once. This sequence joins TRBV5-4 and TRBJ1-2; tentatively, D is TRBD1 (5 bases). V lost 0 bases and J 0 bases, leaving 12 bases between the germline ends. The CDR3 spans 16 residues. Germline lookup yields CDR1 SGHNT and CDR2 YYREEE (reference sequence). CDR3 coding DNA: TGTGCCAGCAGCTTGGAAGTCGCGACAGCTAACTATGGCTACACCTTC. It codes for CASSLEVATANYGYTF.

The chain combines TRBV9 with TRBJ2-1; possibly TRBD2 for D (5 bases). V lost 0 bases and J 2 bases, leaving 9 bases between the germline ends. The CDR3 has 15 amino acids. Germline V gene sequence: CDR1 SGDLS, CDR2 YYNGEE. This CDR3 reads CASSVGAGAYNEQFF. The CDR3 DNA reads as TGTGCCAGCAGCGTAGGGGCGGGTGCCTACAATGAGCAGTTCTTC. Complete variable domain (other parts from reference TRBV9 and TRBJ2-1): DSGVTQTPKHLITATGQRVTLRCSPRSGDLSVYWYQQSLDQGLQFLIQYYNGEERAKGNILERFSAQQFPDLHSELNLSSLELGDSALYFCASSVGAGAYNEQFFGPGTRLTVL.

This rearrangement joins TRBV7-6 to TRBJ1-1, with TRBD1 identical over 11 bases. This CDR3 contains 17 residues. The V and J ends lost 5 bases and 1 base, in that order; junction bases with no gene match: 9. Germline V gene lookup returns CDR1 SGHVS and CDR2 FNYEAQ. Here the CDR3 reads CASSQTRDRGSNTEAFF. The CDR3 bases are TGTGCCAGCAGCCAAACCCGGGACAGGGGGTCGAACACTGAAGCTTTCTTT.

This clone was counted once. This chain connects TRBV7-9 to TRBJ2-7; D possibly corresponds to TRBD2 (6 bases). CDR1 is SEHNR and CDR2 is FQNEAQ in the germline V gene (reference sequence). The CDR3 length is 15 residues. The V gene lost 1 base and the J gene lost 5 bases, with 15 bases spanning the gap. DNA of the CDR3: TGTGCCAGCAGCTTAGGTGCGGGAAGGACGAACGAGCAGTACTTC. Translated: CASSLGAGRTNEQYF. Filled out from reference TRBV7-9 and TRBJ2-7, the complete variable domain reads DTGVSQNPRHKITKRGQNVTFRCDPISEHNRLYWYRQTLGQGPEFLTYFQNEAQLEKSRLLSDRFSAERPKGSFSTLEIQRTEQGDSAMYLCASSLGAGRTNEQYFGPGTRLTVT.

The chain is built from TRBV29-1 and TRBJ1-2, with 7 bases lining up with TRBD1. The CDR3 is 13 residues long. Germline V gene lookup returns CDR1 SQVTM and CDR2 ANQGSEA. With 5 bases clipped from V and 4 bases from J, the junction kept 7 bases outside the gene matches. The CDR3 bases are TGCAGCGTTCGGGACAGCGAATCCTATGGCTACACCTTC. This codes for CSVRDSESYGYTF.

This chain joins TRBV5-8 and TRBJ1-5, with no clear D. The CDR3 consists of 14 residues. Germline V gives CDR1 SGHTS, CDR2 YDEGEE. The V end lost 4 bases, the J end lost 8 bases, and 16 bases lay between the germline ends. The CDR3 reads CASSTTAGWEPQHF. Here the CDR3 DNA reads TGTGCCAGCAGCACGACGGCAGGTTGGGAGCCCCAGCATTTT.

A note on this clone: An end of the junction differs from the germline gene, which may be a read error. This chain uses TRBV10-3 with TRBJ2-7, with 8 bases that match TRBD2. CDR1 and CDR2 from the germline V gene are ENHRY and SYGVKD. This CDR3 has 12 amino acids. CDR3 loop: CACGGGGTSLVF. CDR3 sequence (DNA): TGTGCCTGTGGGGGGGGAGGGACTAGTCTAGTCTTC.

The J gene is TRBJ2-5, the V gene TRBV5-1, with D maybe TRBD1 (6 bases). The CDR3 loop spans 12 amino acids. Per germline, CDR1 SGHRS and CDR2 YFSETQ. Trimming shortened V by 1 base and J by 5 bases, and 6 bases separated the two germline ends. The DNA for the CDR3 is TGCGCCAGCAGCTTGAGGGGGGAGACCCAGTACTTC. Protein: CASSLRGETQYF. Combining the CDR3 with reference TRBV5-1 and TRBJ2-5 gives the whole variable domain KAGVTQTPRYLIKTRGQQVTLSCSPISGHRSVSWYQQTPGQGLQFLFEYFSETQRNKGNFPGRFSGRQFSNSRSEMNVSTLELGDSALYLCASSLRGETQYFGPGTRLLVL.

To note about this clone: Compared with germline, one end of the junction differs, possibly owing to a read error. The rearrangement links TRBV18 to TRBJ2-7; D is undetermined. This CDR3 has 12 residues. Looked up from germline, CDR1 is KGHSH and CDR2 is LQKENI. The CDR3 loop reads CASSSPTYEQYF. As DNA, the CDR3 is TGTGCCAGCTCATCACCCACCTACGAGCAGTACTTC.

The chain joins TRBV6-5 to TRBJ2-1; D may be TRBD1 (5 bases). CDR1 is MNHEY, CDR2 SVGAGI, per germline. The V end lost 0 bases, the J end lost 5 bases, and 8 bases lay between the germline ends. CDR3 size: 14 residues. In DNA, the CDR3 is TGTGCCAGCAGTTACTCGGCAGGGAACAATGAGCAGTTCTTC. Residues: CASSYSAGNNEQFF.

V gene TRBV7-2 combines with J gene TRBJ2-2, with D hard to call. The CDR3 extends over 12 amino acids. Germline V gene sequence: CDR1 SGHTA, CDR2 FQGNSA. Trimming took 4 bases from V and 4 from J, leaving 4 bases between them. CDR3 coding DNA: TGTGCCAGCAGCTCCTTCACCGGGGAGCTGTTTTTT. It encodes CASSSFTGELFF.

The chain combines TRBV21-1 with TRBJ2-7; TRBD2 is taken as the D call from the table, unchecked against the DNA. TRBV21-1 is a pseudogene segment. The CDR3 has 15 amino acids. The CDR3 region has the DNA TGTGCCAGCTCAATACTAGCCACATTCATTTACGAGCAGTACTTC. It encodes CASSILATFIYEQYF.

CDR3 sequence: CASSRLSTTGPSNQPQHF. The CDR3 coding sequence is TGTGCCAGCAGTCGTCTTAGCACGACAGGGCCAAGCAATCAGCCCCAGCATTTT. The gene calls are TRBV6-6 and TRBJ1-5; 7 bases are a match to TRBD1. CDR3 size: 18 residues. The V and J ends lost 5 bases and 1 base, in that order; junction bases with no gene match: 14. Germline V gene data show CDR1 as MNHNY and CDR2 as SVGAGI (reference sequence).

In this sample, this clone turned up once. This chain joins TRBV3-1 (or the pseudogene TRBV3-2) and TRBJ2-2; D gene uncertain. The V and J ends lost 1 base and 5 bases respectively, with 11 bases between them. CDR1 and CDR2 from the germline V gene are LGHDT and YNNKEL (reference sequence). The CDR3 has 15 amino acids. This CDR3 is CASSQGLGSTGELFF. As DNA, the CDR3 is TGTGCCAGCAGCCAAGGGCTAGGTAGTACCGGGGAGCTGTTTTTT.

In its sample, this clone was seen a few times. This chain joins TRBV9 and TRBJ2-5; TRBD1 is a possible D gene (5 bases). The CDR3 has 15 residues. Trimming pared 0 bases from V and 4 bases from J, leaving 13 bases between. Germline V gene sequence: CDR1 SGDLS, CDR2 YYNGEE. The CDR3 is CASSVGTLGRETQYF. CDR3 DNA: TGTGCCAGCAGCGTAGGGACATTGGGGCGAGAGACCCAGTACTTC.

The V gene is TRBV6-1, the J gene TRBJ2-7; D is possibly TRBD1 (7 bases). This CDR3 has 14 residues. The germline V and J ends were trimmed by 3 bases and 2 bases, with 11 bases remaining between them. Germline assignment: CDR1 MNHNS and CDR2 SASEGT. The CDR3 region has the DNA TGTGCCAGCAGTGATGCAGGGGGGCCCTACGAGCAGTACTTC. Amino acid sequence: CASSDAGGPYEQYF.

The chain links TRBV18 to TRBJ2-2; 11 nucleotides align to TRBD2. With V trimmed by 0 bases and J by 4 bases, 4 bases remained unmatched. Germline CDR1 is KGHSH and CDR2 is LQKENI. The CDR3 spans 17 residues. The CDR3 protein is CASSPPSLAGGTGELFF. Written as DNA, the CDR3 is TGTGCCAGCTCACCACCGTCTCTAGCGGGGGGCACCGGGGAGCTGTTTTTT.

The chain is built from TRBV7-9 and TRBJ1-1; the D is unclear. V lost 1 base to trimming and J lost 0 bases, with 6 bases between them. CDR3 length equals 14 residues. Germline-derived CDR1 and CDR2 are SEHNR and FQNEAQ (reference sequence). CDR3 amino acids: CASSLGQMNTEAFF. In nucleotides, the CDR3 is TGTGCCAGCAGCTTAGGACAAATGAACACTGAAGCTTTCTTT.

The CDR3 DNA sequence: TGCGCCAGCAGCTTTGGCGGGTCCACAGATACGCAGTATTTT. This translates into CASSFGGSTDTQYF. This sequence joins TRBV5-1 and TRBJ2-3, with D perhaps TRBD2 (5 bases). Germline V lookup: CDR1 SGHRS, CDR2 YFSETQ. The CDR3 has 14 residues. Trimming left V 2 bases short and J 2 bases short, with 9 bases between. Complete variable domain (other parts from reference TRBV5-1 and TRBJ2-3): KAGVTQTPRYLIKTRGQQVTLSCSPISGHRSVSWYQQTPGQGLQFLFEYFSETQRNKGNFPGRFSGRQFSNSRSEMNVSTLELGDSALYLCASSFGGSTDTQYFGPGTRLTVL.

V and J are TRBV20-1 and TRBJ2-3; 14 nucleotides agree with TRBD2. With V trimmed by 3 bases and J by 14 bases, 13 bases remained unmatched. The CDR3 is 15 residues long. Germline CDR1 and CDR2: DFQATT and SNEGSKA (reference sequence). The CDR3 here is CSASYTPTSGGARYF. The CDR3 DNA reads TGCAGTGCTAGTTATACCCCGACTAGCGGGGGGGCACGGTATTTT.